This entry lists 2 T cell receptor beta chains sequenced from one sample in a study of blood T cell repertoires in COVID-19. Profiling relied on immunoSEQ multiplex PCR, and the TCRdb table lists in-frame clones only, not all of them. The sample consists of 150,000 to 200,000 clones, approximately 86% of them appearing once. The source material was peripheral blood. All receptors derive from a man over 45 with active or convalescent COVID-19.

This chain links TRBV5-1 with TRBJ1-1; D gene uncertain. Trimming stripped 0 bases from V and 2 bases from J, with 11 bases between. This CDR3 contains 15 residues. The V gene's germline CDR1 is SGHRS and CDR2 YFSETQ. The CDR3 loop is CASSLEANLNTEAFF. CDR3 nucleotide sequence: TGCGCCAGCAGCTTGGAAGCTAACTTAAACACTGAAGCTTTCTTT.

This chain joins TRBV7-9 and TRBJ1-1; 10 bases map to TRBD1. V shed 1 base and J 4 bases; nucleotides not matched to a gene: 6. CDR3 length: 16 amino acids. The V gene's germline CDR1 is SEHNR and CDR2 FQNEAQ (reference sequence). The CDR3 bases are TGTGCCAGCAGCTTAGAATGGACAGGGGGAGGCACTGAAGCTTTCTTT. Residues: CASSLEWTGGGTEAFF.